This TCR beta chain came from a study of radiation and T cells in renal cell carcinoma. Time point here: blood 4 weeks post-SBRT, at nephrectomy. Treatment described: 15 Gy SBRT to primary tumor, nephrectomy 4 weeks later. Blood was sampled at baseline, 2 weeks and 4 weeks after SBRT. This renal cell carcinoma was of the clear cell type. The protocol was immunoSEQ multiplex PCR, while the TCRdb copy is restricted to in-frame clones and leaves out a portion. The table shows roughly 86,000 clones, with roughly 80% occurring only once. The CDR3 loop spans 16 amino acids. V was trimmed by 0 bases and J by 6 bases, leaving 15 bases between them. Germline values: CDR1 WNHNN, CDR2 SYGVQD (reference sequence).

V usage is TRBV10-1 and J usage is TRBJ2-1; D possibly matches TRBD1 or TRBD2 (5 bases each). The clonotype comes from a man between 50 and 59 years old with renal cell carcinoma. The sample here was blood, taken from a patient whose treatment included radiotherapy and nephrectomy. In DNA, the CDR3 is TGCGCCAGCAGTGAGTCGTCCCGTTCGGGGACCAATGAGCAGTTCTTC. This encodes CASSESSRSGTNEQFF.